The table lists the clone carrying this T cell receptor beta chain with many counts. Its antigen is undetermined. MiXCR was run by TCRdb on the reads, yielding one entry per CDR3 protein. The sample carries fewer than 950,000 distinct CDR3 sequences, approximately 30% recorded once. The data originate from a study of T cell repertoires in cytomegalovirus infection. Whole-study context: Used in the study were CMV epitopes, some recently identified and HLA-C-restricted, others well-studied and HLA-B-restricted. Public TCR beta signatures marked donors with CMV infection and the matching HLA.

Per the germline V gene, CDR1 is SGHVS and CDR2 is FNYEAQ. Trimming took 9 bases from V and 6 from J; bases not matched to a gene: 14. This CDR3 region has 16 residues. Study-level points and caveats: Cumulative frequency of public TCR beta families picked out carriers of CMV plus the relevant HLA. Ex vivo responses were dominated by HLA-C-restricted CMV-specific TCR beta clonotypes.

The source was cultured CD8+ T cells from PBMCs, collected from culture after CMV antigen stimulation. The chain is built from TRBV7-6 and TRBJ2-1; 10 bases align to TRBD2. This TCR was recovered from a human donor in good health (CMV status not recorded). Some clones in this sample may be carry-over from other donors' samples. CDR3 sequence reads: CASHRPSAGGFNEQFF. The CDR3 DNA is TGTGCCAGTCACCGACCCTCAGCGGGGGGGTTCAATGAGCAGTTCTTC.